These 31 T cell receptor beta chains share one sample of origin, sequenced in a study of T cell clones after liver transplantation. The assay was immunoSEQ multiplex PCR, and TCRdb's table has in-frame clones only and misses some. The sample includes tens of thousands of clones, about 82% of them seen just once. Source: CD4+ T cells from blood, taken approximately 45 months after liver transplant. The source is a human patient who received a liver transplant. A subset of T cells may come from the graft donor.

The rearrangement links TRBV11-2 to TRBJ2-7, with 8 bases matching TRBD2. V lost 4 bases and J lost 4; bases outside the gene matches: 6. Germline loops: CDR1 SGHAT, CDR2 FQNNGV. CDR3 length: 14 amino acids. CDR3 region: CASSSSSGFYEQYF. The CDR3 DNA sequence: TGTGCCAGCAGCTCCTCTAGCGGGTTTTACGAGCAGTACTTC.

The chain couples TRBV6-5 to TRBJ2-7, with TRBD2 matching over 9 bases. Germline assignment: CDR1 MNHEY and CDR2 SVGAGI. The CDR3 is made up of 14 amino acids. V lost 3 bases and J lost 3; bases outside the gene matches: 3. DNA for the CDR3: TGTGCCAGCAGTTATCTAGCGGGAAACTACGAGCAGTACTTC. Residues: CASSYLAGNYEQYF.

As regards this clone: The same CDR3 also results from other DNA sequences found in this sample. The chain carries TRBV14 and TRBJ1-2; 9 bases align to TRBD1. CDR3 size: 14 residues. Trimming at V came to 1 base and at J to 6 bases, leaving 3 bases not matched to a gene. The germline V gene has CDR1 SGHDN and CDR2 FVKESK. The CDR3 reads CASSQVTGGDGYTF. CDR3 DNA sequence: TGTGCCAGCAGCCAAGTTACAGGGGGCGATGGCTACACCTTC.

The CDR3 region is CASSPRYQPQHF. CDR3 nucleotides: TGTGCCAGCAGTCCTCGGTATCAGCCCCAGCATTTT. The rearrangement joins TRBV28 to TRBJ1-5; D is undetermined. Germline V gives CDR1 MDHEN, CDR2 SYDVKM. The CDR3 sequence is 12 residues long. V was cut by 5 bases and J by 5 bases, with 7 bases left in between.

The chain has TRBV7-8 and TRBJ1-5; no definite D call. V was clipped by 5 bases and J by 4 bases, with 12 bases between them. The germline V gene encodes CDR1 SGHVS and CDR2 FQNEAQ. This CDR3 comprises 14 residues. The CDR3 sequence: CASSPSTLNQPQHF. CDR3 DNA sequence: TGTGCCAGCAGCCCCTCAACACTAAATCAGCCCCAGCATTTT.

V is TRBV5-1 and J is TRBJ2-7; TRBD1 aligns across 8 bases. The CDR3 sequence is 16 residues long. V lost 4 bases, J lost 3 bases, and 12 bases stayed unmatched. The germline V gene has CDR1 SGHRS and CDR2 YFSETQ. For the CDR3, the DNA is TGCGCCAGCAGCCAGGACAGGGAGAGGGCCATCTACGAGCAGTACTTC. This encodes CASSQDRERAIYEQYF.

The chain is built from TRBV18 and TRBJ2-3, with 13 positions matching TRBD2. The germline gives CDR1 KGHSH, CDR2 LQKENI. J was trimmed by 3 bases and V by 3 bases; bases with no gene match: 15. There are 20 residues in the CDR3. For the CDR3, the DNA is TGTGCCAGCTCACCCCGCCAACTAGCGGGAGGGCCTAGGGGTACAGATACGCAGTATTTT. As protein: CASSPRQLAGGPRGTDTQYF.

The V call is TRBV28, the J call TRBJ2-7; 9 bases are a match to TRBD1. The CDR3 is 16 amino acids. V was clipped by 4 bases and J by 6 bases; unmatched bases: 13. Germline V gene lookup returns CDR1 MDHEN and CDR2 SYDVKM. The CDR3 is CASSSTQGALLREQYF. DNA for the CDR3: TGTGCCAGCAGTTCCACACAGGGGGCCCTACTACGCGAGCAGTACTTC.

The chain is built from TRBV7-2 and TRBJ2-3; unclear D gene. V lost 6 bases and J lost 4, with 5 bases in between. CDR1 is SGHTA and CDR2 is FQGNSA in the germline V gene. The CDR3 totals 11 residues. DNA for the CDR3: TGTGCCAGCAGACAAGCAGATACGCAGTATTTT. As protein: CASRQADTQYF.

The rearrangement links TRBV28 to TRBJ2-3, with D perhaps TRBD2 (6 bases). This CDR3 region has 15 residues. CDR1 and CDR2 from the germline V gene are MDHEN and SYDVKM. Trimming shortened V by 3 bases and J by 0 bases, and 10 bases separated the two germline ends. In nucleotides, the CDR3 is TGTGCCAGCAGTTTTTTAAGCGGGAGCACAGATACGCAGTATTTT. Amino acids: CASSFLSGSTDTQYF.

The rearrangement joins TRBV28 to TRBJ2-3, with TRBD2 identical over 9 bases. CDR1 MDHEN and CDR2 SYDVKM come from the germline V gene. This CDR3 is built from 13 residues. The CDR3 DNA is TGTGCTGGCTCTAGCGGGGGCACAGATACGCAGTATTTT. Amino acids: CAGSSGGTDTQYF. The variable domain in full, with the rest retrieved from reference TRBV28 and TRBJ2-3, is DVKVTQSSRYLVKRTGEKVFLECVQDMDHENMFWYRQDPGLGLRLIYFSYDVKMKEKGDIPEGYSVSREKKERFSLILESASTNQTSMYLCAGSSGGTDTQYFGPGTRLTVL.

This clone has more than one count but fewer than ten. This chain connects TRBV19 to TRBJ1-1; no definite D call. CDR1 is LNHDA and CDR2 is SQIVND in the germline V gene (reference sequence). The CDR3 consists of 13 residues. Trimming cost V 6 bases and J 4 bases, with 12 bases left between them. The CDR3, as DNA: TGTGCCAGTAGGATCGACGGAGGCACTGAAGCTTTCTTT. Translation: CASRIDGGTEAFF.

The chain couples TRBV27 to TRBJ2-2; no firm D call. This CDR3 is built from 17 residues. Germline CDR1 is MNHEY and CDR2 is SMNVEV (reference sequence). Trimming took off 3 bases at V and 6 bases at J, with 20 bases between the two ends. The CDR3 loop reads CASSFGRQYSTPGELFF. Here the CDR3 DNA reads TGTGCCAGCAGTTTTGGGCGTCAGTATTCGACTCCCGGGGAGCTGTTTTTT.

A few counts support this clone. This chain connects TRBV10-3 to TRBJ2-7; D perhaps matches TRBD2 (5 bases). The CDR3 contains 14 residues. V lost 11 bases, J lost 0 bases, and 17 bases lay in between. CDR1 is ENHRY and CDR2 is SYGVKD in the germline V gene. The CDR3 region has the DNA TGTGCCTCAAAGGAGGAATTGAGCTCCTACGAGCAGTACTTC. It is translated as CASKEELSSYEQYF.

The chain couples TRBV19 to TRBJ2-5; tentatively, D is TRBD1 or TRBD2 (6 bases each). Germline loops: CDR1 LNHDA, CDR2 SQIVND (reference sequence). This CDR3 has 15 amino acids. Trimming removed 0 bases at V and 6 bases at J, with 14 bases between. Here the CDR3 reads CASSIEFQGRKTQYF. CDR3 DNA sequence: TGTGCCAGTAGTATAGAGTTCCAGGGGAGGAAGACCCAGTACTTC. Looking up the rest from reference TRBV19 and TRBJ2-5 gives the full variable domain: DGGITQSPKYLFRKEGQNVTLSCEQNLNHDAMYWYRQDPGQGLRLIYYSQIVNDFQKGDIAEGYSVSREKKESFPLTVTSAQKNPTAFYLCASSIEFQGRKTQYFGPGTRLLVL.

Points on this clone: The same CDR3 can be traced to other DNA sequences in this sample. This chain uses TRBV18 with TRBJ1-1; D gene unclear. The CDR3 has 13 amino acids. Germline CDR1 KGHSH, CDR2 LQKENI. Between the trimmed V and J ends, which lost 3 bases and 3 bases, there was a span of 8 bases. CDR3 coding DNA: TGTGCCAGCTCACCCGGTGGGGACACTGAAGCTTTCTTT. Encoded protein: CASSPGGDTEAFF. The full variable domain, rest sourced from reference TRBV18 and TRBJ1-1, is NAGVMQNPRHLVRRRGQEARLRCSPMKGHSHVYWYRQLPEEGLKFMVYLQKENIIDESGMPKERFSAEFPKEGPSILRIQQVVRGDSAAYFCASSPGGDTEAFFGQGTRLTVV.

The chain is built from TRBV5-8 and TRBJ2-2; D is perhaps TRBD1 (6 bases). V was clipped by 2 bases and J by 1 base, with 12 bases between them. CDR1 is SGHTS, CDR2 YDEGEE, per germline. The CDR3 is 16 amino acids. The CDR3 here is CASSFPDRLNTGELFF. As DNA, the CDR3 is TGTGCCAGCAGCTTCCCCGACAGGTTGAACACCGGGGAGCTGTTTTTT.

In its sample, this clone is medium-sized. V is TRBV2 and J is TRBJ1-5, with D uncertain. V was pared by 10 bases and J by 3 bases, with 13 bases between. The CDR3 has 13 residues. Per the germline V gene, CDR1 is SNHLY and CDR2 is FYNNEI. The CDR3 DNA reads TGTGCCACCAGGACGCAAGCCAATCAGCCCCAGCATTTT. Residues: CATRTQANQPQHF.

The chain links TRBV9 to TRBJ1-3, with 8 bases matching TRBD1. The V gene end was trimmed by 5 bases and the J gene end by 4 bases; junction bases not matched to a gene: 11. Germline V gene sequence: CDR1 SGDLS, CDR2 YYNGEE. This CDR3 has 16 residues. The CDR3 coding sequence is TGTGCCAGCAGTCTCAAAATGGACAGGGTAGGAAACACCATATATTTT. It codes for CASSLKMDRVGNTIYF.

The chain carries TRBV7-9 and TRBJ2-3, with a weak D call TRBD1 (6 bases). The germline CDR1 and CDR2 sequences are SEHNR and FQNEAQ (reference sequence). Trimming pared 8 bases from V and 4 bases from J, leaving 25 bases between. CDR3 size: 17 residues. The DNA of the CDR3 is TGTGCCAGCGGCTCCAACAGGGTCCCCTTTCGCGCAGATACGCAGTATTTT. Protein product: CASGSNRVPFRADTQYF.

J is TRBJ2-7 and V is TRBV18, with 10 bases lining up with TRBD1. Per germline, CDR1 KGHSH and CDR2 LQKENI. V was pared by 4 bases and J by 4 bases, with 1 base of the junction left unmatched. CDR3 length: 13 amino acids. Written as DNA, the CDR3 is TGTGCCAGCTCACTGGGACAGGGGTACGAGCAGTACTTC. It is translated as CASSLGQGYEQYF.

The chain couples TRBV27 to TRBJ1-1; D possibly corresponds to TRBD1 (5 bases). Germline assignment: CDR1 MNHEY and CDR2 SMNVEV (reference sequence). The CDR3 extends over 14 amino acids. V shed 6 bases and J shed 7 bases, with 18 bases lying between them. This chain's CDR3 is CASSPDSPHDEAFF. CDR3 coding DNA: TGTGCCAGCAGCCCAGACAGCCCCCATGATGAAGCTTTCTTT.

The rearrangement uses TRBV6-5 and TRBJ1-1, with D hard to call. From germline, CDR1 is MNHEY and CDR2 SVGAGI. The germline V and J ends were trimmed by 0 bases and 0 bases, with 8 bases remaining between them. The CDR3 extends over 15 amino acids. The CDR3 here is CASSYSGFMNTEAFF. As DNA, the CDR3 is TGTGCCAGCAGTTACTCAGGGTTCATGAACACTGAAGCTTTCTTT.

The CDR3 spells CASSGQDSGANVLTF. DNA for the CDR3: TGTGCCAGCAGTGGCCAGGACTCTGGGGCCAACGTCCTGACTTTC. The rearrangement uses TRBV6-1 and TRBJ2-6, with D hard to call. V dropped 4 bases and J dropped 0 bases, with 7 bases sitting between them. Germline V lookup: CDR1 MNHNS, CDR2 SASEGT. This CDR3 has 15 residues.

This clone was observed a single time. The genes are TRBV11-2 and TRBJ2-7; D uncertain. From germline, CDR1 is SGHAT and CDR2 FQNNGV. V lost 4 bases, J lost 3 bases, and 13 bases lay in between. CDR3 length: 14 residues. CDR3 sequence: CASSSLRWGYEQYF. DNA of the CDR3: TGTGCCAGCAGCTCTCTTAGGTGGGGCTACGAGCAGTACTTC.

The chain recombines TRBV30 with TRBJ2-1; 10 bases fit TRBD2. Germline lookup yields CDR1 GTSNPN and CDR2 SVGIG (reference sequence). The CDR3 spans 15 residues. The junction had 9 bases not matched to a gene; V was cut back by 0 bases and J by 10 bases. CDR3 amino acids: CAWSVGLAGVVEQFF. The DNA of the CDR3 is TGTGCCTGGAGTGTAGGTCTAGCGGGAGTGGTGGAGCAGTTCTTC. Based on the CDR3 plus reference TRBV30 and TRBJ2-1, the full variable domain is SQTIHQWPATLVQPVGSPLSLECTVEGTSNPNLYWYRQAAGRGLQLLFYSVGIGQISSEVPQNLSASRPQDRQFILSSKKLLLSDSGFYLCAWSVGLAGVVEQFFGPGTRLTVL.

CDR3 in DNA: TGTGCCAGCAGCTTGGTGGGAGGGAATTACAATGAGCAGTTCTTC. This translates into CASSLVGGNYNEQFF. This rearrangement joins TRBV5-4 to TRBJ2-1; 7 positions agree with TRBD2. CDR1 SGHNT and CDR2 YYREEE come from the germline V gene (reference sequence). This CDR3 contains 15 residues. J lost 4 bases, V lost 0 bases, and 4 bases had no gene match.

This clone was observed a few times. The chain couples TRBV2 to TRBJ2-2, with D maybe TRBD2 (6 bases). The CDR3 extends over 17 amino acids. Trimming took 2 bases from V and 0 from J, leaving 13 bases between them. Germline V gene data show CDR1 as SNHLY and CDR2 as FYNNEI. The CDR3 DNA reads TGTGCCAGCAGTGAATCTTACGGGGGAGCGAACACCGGGGAGCTGTTTTTT. Its protein is CASSESYGGANTGELFF.

The chain employs TRBV27 and TRBJ1-1; 7 bases align to TRBD1. The J segment lost 4 bases and the V segment lost 7 bases, leaving 9 bases of the junction unmatched. Germline CDR1 reads MNHEY; CDR2 reads SMNVEV (reference sequence). The CDR3 has 14 amino acids. The CDR3 is CASNRGLSGTEAFF. CDR3 DNA sequence: TGTGCCAGCAATAGGGGGCTTTCAGGCACTGAAGCTTTCTTT.

V usage is TRBV6-6 and J usage is TRBJ2-1; 12 bases fit TRBD1. The CDR3 contains 14 residues. CDR1 MNHNY and CDR2 SVGAGI come from the germline V gene (reference sequence). V trimming: 6 bases; J trimming: 6 bases; junction bases outside the gene matches: 3. CDR3 loop: CASRGQGAGNEQFF. CDR3 coding DNA: TGTGCCAGCAGGGGACAGGGGGCGGGCAATGAGCAGTTCTTC.

The gene calls are TRBV5-4 and TRBJ1-1; possibly TRBD1 for D (6 bases). There are 14 residues in the CDR3. The V gene's germline CDR1 is SGHNT and CDR2 YYREEE (reference sequence). The V gene lost 4 bases and the J gene lost 1 base, with 11 bases spanning the gap. The CDR3 DNA reads as TGTGCCAGCAGCCGTAAGACAGGGAACACTGAAGCTTTCTTT. Translation gives CASSRKTGNTEAFF.